This T cell receptor (beta chain) was recovered during a study of Graves' ophthalmopathy and Graves' hyperthyroidism. Study summary: Peripheral blood sampling occurred at initial diagnosis, before any treatment.

With a duration under 3 months, ophthalmopathy in the donors showed moderate-to-severe activity, CAS ≥3 and NOSPECS ≥4. 10 ml of fresh blood yielded the PBMCs by density gradient. This CDR3 is built from 12 residues. Germline CDR1 LNHNV, CDR2 YYDKDF (reference sequence). V lost 11 bases and J 8 bases, leaving 18 bases between the germline ends. Study-wide points: The model flagged ophthalmopathy progression at approximately 70% sensitivity and around 77% specificity.

The study amplified TCR beta CDR3 regions using RNA transcripts. The authors performed first-round RT-PCR with HTBI primers and then a second-round multiplex PCR. MiXCR, applied by TCRdb to the multiplex PCR reads, yields one record per CDR3 protein. The table records about 660,000 distinct CDR3 sequences, about 40% of them present only once. Notes on this clonotype: Its antigen is undetermined.

The gene calls are TRBV15 and TRBJ1-2; a possible D gene is TRBD1 (6 bases). The TCR was taken from an adult man with Graves' ophthalmopathy. Sequencing used peripheral blood. The chain's CDR3 is CAAATGGTGYTF. The DNA for the CDR3 is TGTGCCGCAGCGACGGGGGGCACGGGCTACACCTTC. Looking up the rest from reference TRBV15 and TRBJ1-2 gives the full variable domain: DAMVIQNPRYQVTQFGKPVTLSCSQTLNHNVMYWYQQKSSQAPKLLFHYYDKDFNNEADTPDNFQSRRPNTSFCFLDIRSPGLGDTAMYLCAAATGGTGYTFGSGTRLTVV.